Presented here are 5 T cell receptor beta chains from one specimen sequenced in a study of T cells in Graves' hyperthyroidism and ophthalmopathy. The source material, RNA transcripts, was used to amplify TCR beta CDR3 regions. Using the HTBI primer set, a first-round RT-PCR was run on the TCR CDR3. One entry per CDR3 protein, called by TCRdb with MiXCR from the multiplex PCR reads. The top ten hold 29% of the sample, which has over 150,000 distinct CDR3 sequences, about a sixth seen once. The sample taken for sequencing was blood. These receptor sequences come from a woman aged 50 to 60 with Graves' hyperthyroidism.

As regards this clonotype: The junction does not match germline at one end; this may be a read error. The rearrangement uses TRBV5-1 and TRBJ1-1, with 7 nucleotides matching TRBD1. The CDR3 loop spans 16 amino acids. Germline CDR1 is SGHRS and CDR2 is YFSETQ. The CDR3 bases are TGCGTCAGCAGCTTGTGGGCTACAGGGGCAGGTACTGAAGCTTTCTTT. It specifies CVSSLWATGAGTEAFF. The entire variable domain, with the rest obtained from reference TRBV5-1 and TRBJ1-1, is as follows: KAGVTQTPRYLIKTRGQQVTLSCSPISGHRSVSWYQQTPGQGLQFLFEYFSETQRNKGNFPGRFSGRQFSNSRSEMNVSTLELGDSALYLCVSSLWATGAGTEAFFGQGTRLTVV.

This clonotype came up many times. This chain uses TRBV6-2 or TRBV6-3 with TRBJ2-1; 7 positions match TRBD2. Germline V lookup: CDR1 MNHEY, CDR2 SVGEGT. The V segment lost 5 bases and the J segment 4 bases; nucleotides outside the gene matches: 14. This CDR3 is built from 17 residues. DNA for the CDR3: TGTGCCAGCAGTCCTCCCCCTCGACTAGCAGTATACAATGAGCAGTTCTTC. It yields the protein CASSPPPRLAVYNEQFF.

The chain uses TRBV5-4 and TRBJ2-3; a possible D gene is TRBD1 (6 bases). Germline lookup yields CDR1 SGHNT and CDR2 YYREEE (reference sequence). Trimming removed 6 bases at V and 2 bases at J, with 13 bases between. The length of the CDR3 is 14 residues. The CDR3 region has the DNA TGTGCCAGCAAACCCGACAGGTTCACAGATACGCAGTATTTT. The encoded protein is CASKPDRFTDTQYF.

This clonotype was seen more than once but under ten times. The V gene is TRBV4-3, the J gene TRBJ1-5; unclear D gene. The CDR3 extends over 15 amino acids. Trimming cost V 0 bases and J 3 bases, with 9 bases left between them. The germline gives CDR1 LGHNA, CDR2 YSLEER. The CDR3 DNA reads as TGCGCCAGCAGCCAAGAAGGCGGGCCCAATCAGCCCCAGCATTTT. As protein: CASSQEGGPNQPQHF.

To note about this clonotype: Germline and junction disagree at one end, which may indicate a read error. The chain couples TRBV15 to TRBJ2-7; a possible D gene is TRBD1 (5 bases). Per the germline V gene, CDR1 is LNHNV and CDR2 is YYDKDF (reference sequence). This CDR3 region has 15 residues. CDR3 region: CATSGDLQGRYEQYF. CDR3 sequence (DNA): TGTGCCACCAGCGGAGATTTGCAGGGTAGATACGAGCAGTACTTC.